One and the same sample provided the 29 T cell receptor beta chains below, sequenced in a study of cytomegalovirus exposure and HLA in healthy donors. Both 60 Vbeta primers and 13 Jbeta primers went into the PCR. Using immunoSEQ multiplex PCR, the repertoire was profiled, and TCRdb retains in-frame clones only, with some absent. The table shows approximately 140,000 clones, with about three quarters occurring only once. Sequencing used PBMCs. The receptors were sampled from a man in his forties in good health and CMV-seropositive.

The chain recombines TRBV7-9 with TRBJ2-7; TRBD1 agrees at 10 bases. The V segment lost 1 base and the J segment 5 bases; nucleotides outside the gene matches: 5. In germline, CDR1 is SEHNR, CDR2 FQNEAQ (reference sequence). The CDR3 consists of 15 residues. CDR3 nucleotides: TGTGCCAGCAGCTTAGGGACAGGGGGTGTGGACGAGCAGTACTTC. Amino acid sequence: CASSLGTGGVDEQYF.

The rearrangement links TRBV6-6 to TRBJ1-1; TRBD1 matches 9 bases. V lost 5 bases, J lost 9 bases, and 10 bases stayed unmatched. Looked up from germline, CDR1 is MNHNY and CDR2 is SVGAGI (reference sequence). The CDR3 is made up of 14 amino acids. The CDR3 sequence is CASSRGGDRVKAFF. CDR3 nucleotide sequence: TGTGCCAGCAGTAGAGGAGGGGACAGGGTGAAAGCTTTCTTT.

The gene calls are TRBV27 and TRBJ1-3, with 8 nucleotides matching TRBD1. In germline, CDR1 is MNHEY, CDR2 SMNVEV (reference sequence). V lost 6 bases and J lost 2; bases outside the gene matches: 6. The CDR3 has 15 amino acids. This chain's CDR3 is CASREQGVPGNTIYF. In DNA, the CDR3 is TGTGCCAGCAGGGAACAGGGGGTCCCTGGAAACACCATATATTTT.

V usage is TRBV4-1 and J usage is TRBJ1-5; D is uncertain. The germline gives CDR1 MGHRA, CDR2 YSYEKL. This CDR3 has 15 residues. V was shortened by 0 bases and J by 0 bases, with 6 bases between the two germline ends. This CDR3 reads CASSQEQYSNQPQHF. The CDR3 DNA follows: TGCGCCAGCAGCCAAGAACAGTATAGCAATCAGCCCCAGCATTTT.

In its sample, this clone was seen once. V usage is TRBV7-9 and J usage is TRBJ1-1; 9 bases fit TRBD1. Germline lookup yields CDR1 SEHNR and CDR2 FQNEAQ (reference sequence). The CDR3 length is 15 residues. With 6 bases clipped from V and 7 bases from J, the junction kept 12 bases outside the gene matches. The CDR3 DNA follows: TGTGCCAGCAGAGGAACAGGGGGCCAAGTCGGTGAAGCTTTCTTT. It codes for CASRGTGGQVGEAFF. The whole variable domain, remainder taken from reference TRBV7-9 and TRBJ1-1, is DTGVSQNPRHKITKRGQNVTFRCDPISEHNRLYWYRQTLGQGPEFLTYFQNEAQLEKSRLLSDRFSAERPKGSFSTLEIQRTEQGDSAMYLCASRGTGGQVGEAFFGQGTRLTVV.

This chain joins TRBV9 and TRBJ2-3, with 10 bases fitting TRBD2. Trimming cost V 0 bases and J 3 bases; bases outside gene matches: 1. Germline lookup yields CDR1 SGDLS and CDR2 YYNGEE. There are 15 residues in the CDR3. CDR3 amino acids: CASSVASGRTDTQYF. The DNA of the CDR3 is TGTGCCAGCAGCGTAGCTAGCGGGAGAACAGATACGCAGTATTTT.

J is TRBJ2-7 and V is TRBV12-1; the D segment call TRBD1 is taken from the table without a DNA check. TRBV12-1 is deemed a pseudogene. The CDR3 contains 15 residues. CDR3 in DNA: TGTGCCAGCAGCTTTAAGGGGGCGCCGCTTTACGAGCAGTACTTC. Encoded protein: CASSFKGAPLYEQYF.

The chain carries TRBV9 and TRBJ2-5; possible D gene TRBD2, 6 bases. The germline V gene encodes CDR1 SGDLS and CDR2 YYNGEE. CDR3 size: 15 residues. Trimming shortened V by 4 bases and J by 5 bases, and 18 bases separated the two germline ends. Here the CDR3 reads CASSPSPGGGETQYF. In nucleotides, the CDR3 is TGTGCCAGCAGCCCTTCTCCCGGGGGTGGTGAGACCCAGTACTTC.

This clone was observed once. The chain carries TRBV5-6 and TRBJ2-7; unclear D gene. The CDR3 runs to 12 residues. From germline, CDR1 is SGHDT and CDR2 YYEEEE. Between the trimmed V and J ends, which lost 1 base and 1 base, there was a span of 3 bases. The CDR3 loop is CASSLTSYEQYF. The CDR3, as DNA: TGTGCCAGCAGCTTGACTTCCTACGAGCAGTACTTC.

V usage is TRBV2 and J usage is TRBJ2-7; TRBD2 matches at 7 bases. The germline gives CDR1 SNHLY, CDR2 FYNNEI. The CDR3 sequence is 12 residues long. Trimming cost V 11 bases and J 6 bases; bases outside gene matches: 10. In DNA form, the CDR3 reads TGTGCCGCCCGGGACTACCTCTCCGAGCAGTACTTC. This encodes CAARDYLSEQYF.

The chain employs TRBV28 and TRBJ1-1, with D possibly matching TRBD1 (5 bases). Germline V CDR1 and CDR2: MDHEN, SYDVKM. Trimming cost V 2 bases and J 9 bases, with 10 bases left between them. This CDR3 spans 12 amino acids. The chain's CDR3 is CASSLQGSKAFF. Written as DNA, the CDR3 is TGTGCCAGCAGTTTACAGGGAAGCAAAGCTTTCTTT.

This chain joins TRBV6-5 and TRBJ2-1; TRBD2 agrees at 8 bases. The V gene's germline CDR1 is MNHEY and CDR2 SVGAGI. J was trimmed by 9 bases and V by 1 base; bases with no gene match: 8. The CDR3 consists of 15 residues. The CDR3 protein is CASSYLAARGGEQFF. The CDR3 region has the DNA TGTGCCAGCAGTTACTTGGCAGCCCGGGGGGGTGAGCAGTTCTTC.

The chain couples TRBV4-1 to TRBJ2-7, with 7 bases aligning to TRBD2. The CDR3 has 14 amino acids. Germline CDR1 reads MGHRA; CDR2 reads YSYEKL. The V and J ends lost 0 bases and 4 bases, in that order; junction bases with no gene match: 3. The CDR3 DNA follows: TGCGCCAGCAGCCAAGAACCGGGGGGTTACGAGCAGTACTTC. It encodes CASSQEPGGYEQYF.

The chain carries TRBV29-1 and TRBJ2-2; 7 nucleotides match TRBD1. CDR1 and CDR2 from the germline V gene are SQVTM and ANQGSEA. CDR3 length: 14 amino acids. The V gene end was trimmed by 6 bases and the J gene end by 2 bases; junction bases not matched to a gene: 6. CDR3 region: CSVLGTANTGELFF. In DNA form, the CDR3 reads TGCAGCGTCCTAGGGACAGCCAACACCGGGGAGCTGTTTTTT.

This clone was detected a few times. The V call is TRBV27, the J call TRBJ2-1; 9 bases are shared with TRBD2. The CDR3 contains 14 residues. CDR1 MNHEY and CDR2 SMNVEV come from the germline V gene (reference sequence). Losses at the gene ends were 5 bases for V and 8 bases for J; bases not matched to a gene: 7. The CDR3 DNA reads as TGTGCCAGCAGTGACCCGGGACTAGCCCATGAGCAGTTCTTC. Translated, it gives CASSDPGLAHEQFF.

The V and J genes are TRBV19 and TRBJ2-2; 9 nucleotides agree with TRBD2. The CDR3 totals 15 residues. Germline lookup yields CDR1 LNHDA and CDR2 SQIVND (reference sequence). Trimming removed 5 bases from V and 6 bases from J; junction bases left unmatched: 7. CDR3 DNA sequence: TGTGCCAGTAGTCCCTTAGCGGGAGTGGCCGGGGAGCTGTTTTTT. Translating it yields CASSPLAGVAGELFF.

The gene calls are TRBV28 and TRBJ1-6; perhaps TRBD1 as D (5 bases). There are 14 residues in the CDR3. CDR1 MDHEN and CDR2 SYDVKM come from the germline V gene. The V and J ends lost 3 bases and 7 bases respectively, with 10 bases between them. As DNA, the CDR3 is TGTGCCAGCAGTTTTGGGGGGAGGAATTCACCCCTCCACTTT. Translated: CASSFGGRNSPLHF.

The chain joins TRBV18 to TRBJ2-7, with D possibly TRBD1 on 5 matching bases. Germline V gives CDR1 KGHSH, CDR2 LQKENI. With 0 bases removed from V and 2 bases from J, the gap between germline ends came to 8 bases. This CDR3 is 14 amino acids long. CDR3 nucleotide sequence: TGTGCCAGCTCACCACCTACAGGCACCTACGAGCAGTACTTC. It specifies CASSPPTGTYEQYF.

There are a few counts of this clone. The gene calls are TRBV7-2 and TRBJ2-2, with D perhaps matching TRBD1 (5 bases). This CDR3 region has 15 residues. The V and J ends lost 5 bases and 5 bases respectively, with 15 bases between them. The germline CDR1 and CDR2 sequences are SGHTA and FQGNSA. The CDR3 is CASSLRQSVTGELFF. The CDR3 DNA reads TGTGCCAGCAGCCTGAGACAGAGCGTGACCGGGGAGCTGTTTTTT.

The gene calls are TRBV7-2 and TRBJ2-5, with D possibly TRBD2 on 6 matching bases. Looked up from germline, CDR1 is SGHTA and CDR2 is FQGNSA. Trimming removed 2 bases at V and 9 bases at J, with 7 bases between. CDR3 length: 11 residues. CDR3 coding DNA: TGTGCCAGCAGCTTATGGGGGGCCCAGTACTTC. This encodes CASSLWGAQYF.

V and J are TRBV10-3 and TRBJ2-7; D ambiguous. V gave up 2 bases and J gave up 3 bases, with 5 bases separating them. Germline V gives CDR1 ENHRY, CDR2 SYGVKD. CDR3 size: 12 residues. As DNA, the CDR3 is TGTGCCATCAGTGAGGACAACTACGAGCAGTACTTC. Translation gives CAISEDNYEQYF.

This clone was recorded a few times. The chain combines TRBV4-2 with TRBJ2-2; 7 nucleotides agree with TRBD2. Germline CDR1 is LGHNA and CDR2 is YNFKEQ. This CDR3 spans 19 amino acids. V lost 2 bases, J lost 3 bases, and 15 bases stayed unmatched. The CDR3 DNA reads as TGTGCCAGCAGCCAATTACGGTCTGGGCGGGAGTATCACACCGGGGAGCTGTTTTTT. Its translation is CASSQLRSGREYHTGELFF.

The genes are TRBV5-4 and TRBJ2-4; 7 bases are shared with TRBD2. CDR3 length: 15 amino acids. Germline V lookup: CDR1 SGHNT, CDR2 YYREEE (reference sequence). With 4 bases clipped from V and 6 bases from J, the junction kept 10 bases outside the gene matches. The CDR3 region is CASSPGRAEGNIQYF. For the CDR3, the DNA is TGTGCCAGCAGCCCAGGGAGGGCCGAAGGAAACATTCAGTACTTC.

CDR3 nucleotides: TGTGCCAGCATCGGGTCCGGAATAACGGGCGAGCAGTACTTC. It specifies CASIGSGITGEQYF. The V gene is TRBV6-1, the J gene TRBJ2-7, with D unclear. Deletions cut 7 bases from V and 6 bases from J, with 19 bases between. Per germline, CDR1 MNHNS and CDR2 SASEGT. CDR3 length: 14 amino acids.

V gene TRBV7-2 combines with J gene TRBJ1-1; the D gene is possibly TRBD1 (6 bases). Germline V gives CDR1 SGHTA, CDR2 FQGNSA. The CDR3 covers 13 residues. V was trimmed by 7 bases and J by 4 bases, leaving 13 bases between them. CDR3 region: CASTPYRATEAFF. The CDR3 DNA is TGTGCCAGCACCCCGTACAGGGCCACTGAAGCTTTCTTT.

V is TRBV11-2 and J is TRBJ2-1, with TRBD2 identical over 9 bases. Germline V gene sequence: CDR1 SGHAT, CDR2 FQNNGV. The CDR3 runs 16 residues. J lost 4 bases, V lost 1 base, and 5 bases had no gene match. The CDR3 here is CASSLGGREGYNEQFF. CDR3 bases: TGTGCCAGCAGCTTAGGGGGGCGGGAGGGATACAATGAGCAGTTCTTC.

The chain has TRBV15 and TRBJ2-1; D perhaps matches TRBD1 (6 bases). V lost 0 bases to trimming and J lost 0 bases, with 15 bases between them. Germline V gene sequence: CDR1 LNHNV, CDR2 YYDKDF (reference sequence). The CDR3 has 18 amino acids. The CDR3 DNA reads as TGTGCCACCAGCAGAGATACAGGGAACTTATACTCCTACAATGAGCAGTTCTTC. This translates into CATSRDTGNLYSYNEQFF.

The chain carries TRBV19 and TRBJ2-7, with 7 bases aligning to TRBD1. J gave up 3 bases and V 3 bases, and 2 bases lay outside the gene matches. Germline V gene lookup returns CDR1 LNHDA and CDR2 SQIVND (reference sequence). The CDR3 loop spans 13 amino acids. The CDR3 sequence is CASSMPGGYEQYF. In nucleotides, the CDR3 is TGTGCCAGTAGTATGCCAGGGGGCTACGAGCAGTACTTC.

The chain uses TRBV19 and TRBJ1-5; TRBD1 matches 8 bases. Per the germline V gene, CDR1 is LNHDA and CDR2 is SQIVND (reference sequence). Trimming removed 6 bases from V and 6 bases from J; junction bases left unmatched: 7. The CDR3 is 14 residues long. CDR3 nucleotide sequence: TGTGCCAGTAGCTTCTCAGGGGGCTCTCAGCCCCAGCATTTT. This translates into CASSFSGGSQPQHF.